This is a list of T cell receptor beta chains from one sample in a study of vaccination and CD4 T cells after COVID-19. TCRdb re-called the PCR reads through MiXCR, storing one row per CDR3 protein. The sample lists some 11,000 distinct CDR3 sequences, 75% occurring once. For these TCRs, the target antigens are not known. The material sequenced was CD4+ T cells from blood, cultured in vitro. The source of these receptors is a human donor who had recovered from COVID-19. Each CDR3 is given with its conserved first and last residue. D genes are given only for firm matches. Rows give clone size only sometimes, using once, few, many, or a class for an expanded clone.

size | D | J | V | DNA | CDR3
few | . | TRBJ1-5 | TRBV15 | TGTGCCACCAGCAGCCAACAGAATCAGCCCCAGCATTTT | CATSSQQNQPQHF
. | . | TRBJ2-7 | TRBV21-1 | TGTGCCAGCACCCAAATTGCACGGGGGACAGGAACCCACGAGCAGTACTTC | CASTQIARGTGTHEQYF
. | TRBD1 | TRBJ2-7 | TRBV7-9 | TGTGCCAGCAGCTTAATAGGGACAGCTCCCTACGAGCAGTACTTC | CASSLIGTAPYEQYF
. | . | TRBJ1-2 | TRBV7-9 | TGTGCCAGCAGCTTAGTGGGGGGAGCACCTAATGGCTACACCTTC | CASSLVGGAPNGYTF
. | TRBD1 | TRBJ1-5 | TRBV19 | TGTGCCAGTAGTGCCATGGGACAGGGATATCAGCCCCAGCATTTT | CASSAMGQGYQPQHF
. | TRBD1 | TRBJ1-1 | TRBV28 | TGTGCCAGCGGAGGGGGCGCTATATCTGAAGCTTTCTTT | CASGGGAISEAFF
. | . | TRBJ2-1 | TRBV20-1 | TGCAGTGCTAGTGACCCCAGGGAGCAGTTCTTC | CSASDPREQFF
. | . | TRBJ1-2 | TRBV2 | TGTGCCAGCAACACGGATAACAACTATGGCTACACCTTC | CASNTDNNYGYTF
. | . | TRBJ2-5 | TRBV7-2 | TGTGCCAGCAGCTTAGGTCTCGGGTTAGAGACCCAGTACTTC | CASSLGLGLETQYF
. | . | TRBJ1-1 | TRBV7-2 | TGTGCCAGCAGCCTATTCTTAGAGACGGACGAAGCTTTCTTT | CASSLFLETDEAFF
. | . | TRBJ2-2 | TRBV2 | TGTGCCAGTGGCGGCGACTCGAACACCGGGGAGCTGTTTTTT | CASGGDSNTGELFF
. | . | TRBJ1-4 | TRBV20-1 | TGCAGTGCGGATGGGCGTAATGAAAAACTGTTTTTT | CSADGRNEKLFF
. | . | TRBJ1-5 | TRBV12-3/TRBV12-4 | TGTGCCAGCAGTACCGGGACGGTCAATCAGCCCCAGCATTTT | CASSTGTVNQPQHF
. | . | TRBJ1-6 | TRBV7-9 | TGTGCCAGCAGCTTGCCCTATAATTCACCCCTCCACTTT | CASSLPYNSPLHF
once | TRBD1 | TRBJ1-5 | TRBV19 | TGTGCCAGTGTAGAGTGGGGACAGGACTTTAGCAATCAGCCCCAGCATTTT | CASVEWGQDFSNQPQHF
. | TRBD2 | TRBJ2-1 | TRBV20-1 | TGCAGTACCCCCCGGGCGGGAGGGCCGAACAATGAGCAGTTCTTC | CSTPRAGGPNNEQFF
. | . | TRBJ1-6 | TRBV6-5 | TGTGCCAGCAGTTATGGCCGGGCTAATTCACCCCTCCACTTT | CASSYGRANSPLHF
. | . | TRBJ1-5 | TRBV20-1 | TGCAGTGCTAGCTATTCGTTGGTAGTCCATCAGCCCCAGCATTTT | CSASYSLVVHQPQHF
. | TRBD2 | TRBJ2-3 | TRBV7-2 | TGTGCCAGCAGCCCCCCAGCGGGGGGCTTTTCGGATACGCAGTATTTT | CASSPPAGGFSDTQYF
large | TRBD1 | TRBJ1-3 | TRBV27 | TGTGCCAGCAGGGGGACAGGTCCCTTGGACACCATATATTTT | CASRGTGPLDTIYF